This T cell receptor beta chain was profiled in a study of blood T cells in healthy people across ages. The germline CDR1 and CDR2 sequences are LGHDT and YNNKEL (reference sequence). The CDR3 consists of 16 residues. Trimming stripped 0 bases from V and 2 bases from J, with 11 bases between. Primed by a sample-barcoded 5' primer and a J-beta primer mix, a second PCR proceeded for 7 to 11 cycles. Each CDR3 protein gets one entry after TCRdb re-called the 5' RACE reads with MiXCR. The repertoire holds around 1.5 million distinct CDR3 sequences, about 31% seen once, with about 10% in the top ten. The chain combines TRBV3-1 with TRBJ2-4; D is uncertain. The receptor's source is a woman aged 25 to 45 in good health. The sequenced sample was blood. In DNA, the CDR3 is TGTGCCAGCAGCCAAGATGGGCTAGACCCCAAAAACATTCAGTACTTC. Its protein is CASSQDGLDPKNIQYF.